This T cell receptor beta chain was observed in a study of blood T cells in healthy people across ages. Next came a second PCR, run for about 6 to 12 cycles, which used a sample-barcoded 5' primer along with a J-beta primer mix. Each cDNA molecule received a tag from a template-switch adaptor that had 12 random nucleotides. TCRdb re-derived calls from the 5' RACE reads in MiXCR, one entry per CDR3 protein. The table includes over a million distinct CDR3 sequences, under 55% detected once. This clonotype was observed a handful of times. The antigen remains unidentified. Study-wide findings and caveats: Whereas aged donors had fewer naive CD4+ cells, long-lived donors had more of them and higher diversity. The lack of PBMC sorting stopped any conclusive naive versus antigen-experienced comparison. As age increased, TCR beta diversity per million T cells fell in a roughly linear fashion.

The receptor comes from a woman aged 18-29 years in good health. The source material was blood.

Written as DNA, the CDR3 is TGCGCCAGCAGCAGAAGGGCGGCTACAGATACGCAGTATTTT. Its protein product is CASSRRAATDTQYF. The genes are TRBV4-1 and TRBJ2-3; no clear D gene. With 5 bases removed from V and 3 bases from J, the gap between germline ends came to 12 bases. This CDR3 has 14 residues. CDR1 and CDR2 (germline): MGHRA, YSYEKL.